Listed below are T cell receptor beta chains from one sample, sequenced in a study of resident and recirculating memory T cells in vitiligo. Clones were sequenced by immunoSEQ multiplex PCR, and TCRdb holds only the in-frame ones, with some missing. The sample records roughly 80,000 clones, just over 90% being singletons. The sample comprised blood. The receptor set was obtained from a male donor with vitiligo. Each CDR3 is given with its conserved first and last residue. The D gene is left open where the match is weak. The listing skips clone size in some rows; elsewhere it reads once, few, many or a size class.

TRBJ2-1	TRBV28	NA	TRBD2	TGTGCCAGCAGTTTGGCTAGCGGGAGATCCTACAATGAGCAGTTCTTC	CASSLASGRSYNEQFF
TRBJ2-3	TRBV5-1	NA	TRBD1	TGCGCCAGCAGCTTGACCGGGACAGGGTTCAGCACAGATACGCAGTATTTT	CASSLTGTGFSTDTQYF
TRBJ1-1	TRBV4-3	NA	NA	TGCGCCAGCAGCCAAGGAGGCGGTATGAACACTGAAGCTTTCTTT	CASSQGGGMNTEAFF
TRBJ2-2	TRBV5-1	NA	NA	TGCGCCAGCAGCTTGGCCAGGCTGAACACCGGGGAGCTGTTTTTT	CASSLARLNTGELFF
TRBJ2-3	TRBV6-1	NA	TRBD2	TGTGCCAGCAGTGACGTAGCGGGCCCCACTAGCACAGATACGCAGTATTTT	CASSDVAGPTSTDTQYF
TRBJ2-1	TRBV9	NA	NA	TGTGCCAGCACTCGAGAGAGCTCCTACAATGAGCAGTTCTTC	CASTRESSYNEQFF
TRBJ2-5	TRBV28	NA	NA	TGTGCCAGCAGCCCGCCGCATCGAGGAGCGACCCAGTACTTC	CASSPPHRGATQYF
TRBJ2-7	TRBV21-1	NA	NA	TGTGCCAGCAGCAAAGAGGAAGGACAGAGCTACGAGCAGTACTTC	CASSKEEGQSYEQYF
TRBJ1-1	TRBV12-5	NA	TRBD1	TGTGCTAGTGGTTGGGGGACAGGGGTTACTGAAGCTTTCTTT	CASGWGTGVTEAFF
TRBJ1-1	TRBV7-6	NA	TRBD1	TGTGCCAGCAGCTTGGACAGGGTGGGTAACACTGAAGCTTTCTTT	CASSLDRVGNTEAFF
TRBJ2-1	TRBV5-6	NA	NA	TGTGCCAGCAGCCGCACGGATGAGCAGTTCTTC	CASSRTDEQFF
TRBJ1-1	TRBV5-1	NA	NA	TGCGCCAGCAGCTTTCGGGGACAACAGAACACTGAAGCTTTCTTT	CASSFRGQQNTEAFF
TRBJ2-2	TRBV2	few	TRBD1	TGTGCCAGCAGGGGACCGGGACAGGGTATCGGGGAGCTGTTTTTT	CASRGPGQGIGELFF
TRBJ2-3	TRBV2	NA	NA	TGTGCCAGCAGTGTGTTGACTACAGATACGCAGTATTTT	CASSVLTTDTQYF
TRBJ2-3	TRBV6-4	NA	NA	TGTGCCAGCAGTGAGGAGGGAGTATCTGGCACAGATACGCAGTATTTT	CASSEEGVSGTDTQYF
TRBJ2-3	TRBV10-3	once	TRBD1	TGTGCCATCAGGTGGGGACAGGGGGCTGAAGATACGCAGTATTTT	CAIRWGQGAEDTQYF
TRBJ2-1	TRBV6-1	NA	NA	TGTGCCAGCAGTGAAGTTAGACATCATGCCTACAATGAGCAGTTCTTC	CASSEVRHHAYNEQFF
TRBJ2-7	TRBV5-1	NA	TRBD1	TGCGCCAGCAGCTTGGGGACAGGTTCGATCTACGAGCAGTACTTC	CASSLGTGSIYEQYF
TRBJ2-5	TRBV11-1	NA	NA	TGTGCCAGCAGTTTTGAACGGGAGACCCAGTACTTC	CASSFERETQYF
TRBJ1-1	TRBV6-5	NA	NA	TGTGCCAGCTGGGGCTTAAGGGCTTTCTTT	CASWGLRAFF
TRBJ2-5	TRBV9	NA	NA	TGTGCCAGCAGCGTAGGTACGGGACAGGGACTAGGCGAGACCCAGTACTTC	CASSVGTGQGLGETQYF
TRBJ2-1	TRBV19	NA	NA	TGTGCCAGTAGTACCTATAGCGGAGATGAGCAGTTCTTC	CASSTYSGDEQFF
TRBJ2-1	TRBV19	NA	TRBD2	TGTGCCAGTACCCCCCGGGAGCGGGAGGCGCGGGGTGAGCAGTTCTTC	CASTPREREARGEQFF
TRBJ2-3	TRBV15	NA	NA	TGTGCCACCAGCAGAAGGCGAACGGAGGCTTTGAATACGCAGTATTTT	CATSRRRTEALNTQYF
TRBJ2-2	TRBV6-5	NA	TRBD1	TGTGCCAGCAGCTTTGGACAGGGGACCGGGGAGCTGTTTTTT	CASSFGQGTGELFF
TRBJ1-2	TRBV7-9	NA	NA	TGTGCCAGCAGCTTAGAGGTTCGGGGGGACTATGGCTACACCTTC	CASSLEVRGDYGYTF
TRBJ2-1	TRBV28	NA	NA	TGTGCCAGCATCAGCTGGGGGGATGGGCAGTTCTTC	CASISWGDGQFF